This T cell receptor (beta chain) was sequenced during a study of blood T cell repertoires in COVID-19 (dated by TCRdb to about 2020). Describing the broader study: The collaborator samples originated in the United States, Italy and Spain and spanned the acute and convalescent phases of COVID-19. Samples came from the ongoing ImmuneRACE study (first 160 participants) plus 1,254 subjects from 6 global collaborators. Nearly every sample came with metadata listing a de-identified subject ID, COVID-19 status, age in years and sex. Where HLA class I and class II types were available, the types were taken from metadata supplied by the sample provider, not from assay-based typing. The material from the prospective study consisted of cDNA or gDNA derived from T cells, B-cell-depleted T cells, or PBMCs. The repertoires were released in a freely available public database meant as a resource for research on the immune response to SARS-CoV-2. Deeply sampled blood TCRbeta repertoires from subjects exposed to, actively infected with, or recovered from COVID-19 were included in the dataset. Study-level results and caveats: The quantity of clinical and demographic metadata differed by source and by participant and was supplied without curation.

Collaborating institutions collected whole blood in K2EDTA tubes following their own protocols. For TCRbeta analysis, collaborators shipped samples in one of three forms: frozen whole blood, isolated PBMCs, or DNA extracted from either of those sample types. The CDR3 goes from the cysteine to the phenylalanine over 13 residues. Just CDR3 DNA is preserved here, 39 bases in frame from base 1. V and J are truncated by 2 bases and 5 bases respectively, leaving an intervening sequence of 10 bases. CDR1 and CDR2 are drawn from the germline V gene (reference sequence): SGHNT, YYREEE. In the case of this clone: It has no known antigen specificity. No base qualities exist here, and no much larger clone lies one base off it.

TCRbeta CDR3 regions were amplified from genomic DNA using the immunoSEQ Assay, a bias-controlled multiplex PCR. The published analysis was carried out like this. The number of nucleated cells in each sample was estimated by amplification of reference gene primers within the assay. To quantify the absolute abundance of each unique TCRbeta CDR3 rearrangement, sequence reads were collapsed and filtered. For each sample, productive Simpson clonality was calculated by taking the square root of Simpson's diversity index across productive rearrangements. In its TCRdb copy, this immuneACCESS table keeps in-frame sequences only and misses some clones. Where compared with another copy, unresolved V genes explain less than half of these, and the others have no known cause. From that table come the V and J calls and clone size; the DNA was used to work out D and trimming. The sample table records around 56,000 clones; approximately 80% of these occur just once. The ten largest make up roughly 6.9% of the sample.

The rearranged chain carries TRBV5-4 and TRBJ1-1, with TRBD1 as a weak D call on 6 bases. The sample consisted of peripheral blood. This TCR came from a man in his sixties with acute or convalescent COVID-19. In nucleotide form, the sequence is TGTGCCAGCAGCTTACAGGGAGGGACTGAAGCTTTCTTT. Its translation reads: CASSLQGGTEAFF.